Each of the 5 T cell receptor beta chains below was sequenced from the same sample in a study of blood T cell repertoires in COVID-19. Some clones are missing from TCRdb's copy, which holds only in-frame ones; the method was immunoSEQ multiplex PCR. The table shows about 19,000 clones, with 75% to 90% occurring only once. Material: peripheral blood. Receptors were obtained from a human donor in a cohort sampled during active COVID-19.

The chain couples TRBV30 to TRBJ2-7; D tentatively fits TRBD1 or TRBD2 (6 bases each). Between the trimmed V and J ends, which lost 5 bases and 0 bases, there was a span of 14 bases. From germline, CDR1 is GTSNPN and CDR2 SVGIG (reference sequence). The CDR3 spans 14 residues. This chain's CDR3 is CAWGGTRSSYEQYF. In nucleotides, the CDR3 is TGTGCCTGGGGAGGGACACGGAGCTCCTACGAGCAGTACTTC.

V usage is TRBV5-1 and J usage is TRBJ1-2; 8 bases are shared with TRBD1. Germline CDR1 SGHRS, CDR2 YFSETQ. This CDR3 region has 16 residues. Trimming removed 4 bases from V and 0 bases from J; junction bases left unmatched: 8. The chain's CDR3 is CASSVFRDRTNYGYTF. CDR3 DNA sequence: TGCGCCAGCAGCGTCTTCCGGGACAGGACTAACTATGGCTACACCTTC.

This rearrangement joins TRBV28 to TRBJ1-5, with a possible D match to TRBD1 (6 bases). This CDR3 contains 12 residues. Germline lookup yields CDR1 MDHEN and CDR2 SYDVKM. With 6 bases removed from V and 6 bases from J, the gap between germline ends came to 9 bases. CDR3 nucleotide sequence: TGTGCCAGCAGGGGGGCGGGTCAGCCCCAGCATTTT. It specifies CASRGAGQPQHF.

This sequence joins TRBV5-1 and TRBJ1-5; perhaps TRBD1 as D (6 bases). Trimming shortened V by 5 bases and J by 6 bases, and 18 bases separated the two germline ends. The CDR3 has 15 residues. Germline V CDR1 and CDR2: SGHRS, YFSETQ. The DNA for the CDR3 is TGCGCCAGCAGTCCGGACGGGGGGGCGGTTCAGCCCCAGCATTTT. It translates to CASSPDGGAVQPQHF. Looking up the rest from reference TRBV5-1 and TRBJ1-5 gives the full variable domain: KAGVTQTPRYLIKTRGQQVTLSCSPISGHRSVSWYQQTPGQGLQFLFEYFSETQRNKGNFPGRFSGRQFSNSRSEMNVSTLELGDSALYLCASSPDGGAVQPQHFGDGTRLSIL.

The chain combines TRBV5-1 with TRBJ2-2, with 8 nucleotides matching TRBD1. The CDR3 is made up of 16 amino acids. The ends lost 4 bases at V and 1 base at J; junction bases unmatched: 6. CDR1 and CDR2 (germline): SGHRS, YFSETQ. CDR3 in amino acids: CASSKTGTGNTGELFF. The CDR3 coding sequence is TGCGCCAGCAGCAAAACCGGGACAGGGAACACCGGGGAGCTGTTTTTT. Combining the CDR3 with reference TRBV5-1 and TRBJ2-2 gives the whole variable domain KAGVTQTPRYLIKTRGQQVTLSCSPISGHRSVSWYQQTPGQGLQFLFEYFSETQRNKGNFPGRFSGRQFSNSRSEMNVSTLELGDSALYLCASSKTGTGNTGELFFGEGSRLTVL.